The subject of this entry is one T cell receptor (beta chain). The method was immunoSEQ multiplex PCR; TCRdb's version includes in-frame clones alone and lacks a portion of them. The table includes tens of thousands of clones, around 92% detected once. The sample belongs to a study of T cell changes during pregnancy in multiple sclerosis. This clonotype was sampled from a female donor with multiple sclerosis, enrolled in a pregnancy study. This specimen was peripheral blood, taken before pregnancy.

CDR3: CASSPSTGSGANVLTF. Written as DNA, the CDR3 is TGTGCCAGCAGCCCATCGACAGGGTCTGGGGCCAACGTCCTGACTTTC. The chain recombines TRBV7-3 with TRBJ2-6, with 7 bases matching TRBD1. The CDR3 is 16 amino acids. Germline lookup yields CDR1 SGHTA and CDR2 FQGTGA. V lost 5 bases, J lost 1 base, and 5 bases stayed unmatched.